A selection of T cell receptor beta chains follows, all from one sample in a study of beta chain features in type 1 diabetes. Clones were sequenced by immunoSEQ multiplex PCR, and TCRdb holds only the in-frame ones, with some missing. The sample carries about 260,000 clones, approximately 70% recorded once. Sample: naive CD4+ T cells from blood. These receptors were collected from a young man in good health. The CDR3 runs from the conserved cysteine through the conserved F or W. Fields, in order: clone size, J gene, D gene, V gene, CDR3 DNA, CDR3 protein. A D gene is named only where the DNA matches it firmly. For some rows the clone size is stated as once, few or many, or as a class when expanded; others skip it.

>.|TRBJ1-5|.|TRBV29-1
TGCAGCGTTGAAAGGCAGCTAGCTGGTAATCAGCCCCAGCATTTT
CSVERQLAGNQPQHF
>.|TRBJ2-3|.|TRBV29-1
TGCAGCGTTGAAGGGATCACAGATACGCAGTATTTT
CSVEGITDTQYF
>.|TRBJ1-1|.|TRBV2
TGTGCCAGCAGCGTAAGTAGGGGAGGCACTGAAGCTTTCTTT
CASSVSRGGTEAFF
>.|TRBJ2-1|.|TRBV11-2
TGTGCCAGCACCATGGGGGCGGGAAGGTACAATGAGCAGTTCTTC
CASTMGAGRYNEQFF
>.|TRBJ2-7|.|TRBV7-2
TGTGCCAGCAGCTTAGCAACTAGCTCTGCTAAGTACGAGCAGTACTTC
CASSLATSSAKYEQYF
>.|TRBJ2-5|TRBD2|TRBV15
TGTGCCACCAGCAGAGATCTCGCGGGAGGGGAAGAGACCCAGTACTTC
CATSRDLAGGEETQYF
>.|TRBJ1-6|.|TRBV30
TGTGCCTGGAGACCCCAGGGTTCCTATAATTCACCCCTCCACTTT
CAWRPQGSYNSPLHF
>.|TRBJ2-4|.|TRBV7-2
TGTGCCAGCAGCTCAACACGGTTAGCCAAAAACATTCAGTACTTC
CASSSTRLAKNIQYF
>.|TRBJ2-1|.|TRBV14
TGTGCCAGCAGCCCGGACATCCGGGCGTTCTTC
CASSPDIRAFF
>.|TRBJ2-1|.|TRBV7-2
TGTGCCAGCAGCTTAGGGACAAGCTACAATGAGCAGTTCTTC
CASSLGTSYNEQFF
>.|TRBJ1-6|.|TRBV28
TGTGCCAGCAGCCCGCCGGCGACAGGCCCAGGGTCACCCCTCCACTTT
CASSPPATGPGSPLHF
>.|TRBJ2-3|.|TRBV28
TGTGCCAGCAGTTGGGCTAGCACAGATACGCAGTATTTT
CASSWASTDTQYF
>few|TRBJ2-1|TRBD2|TRBV6-6
TGTGCCAGCAGTTATGCCCGGACTAGCGGGAGCAATGAGCAGTTCTTC
CASSYARTSGSNEQFF
>.|TRBJ2-6|.|TRBV5-4
TGTGCCAGCAGCTTGGCGGGTTCCGGGGCCAACGTCCTGACTTTC
CASSLAGSGANVLTF
>.|TRBJ2-2|.|TRBV15
TGTGCCACCAGCGAGGGTGGGCGGAACACCGGGGAGCTGTTTTTT
CATSEGGRNTGELFF
>.|TRBJ2-3|TRBD2|TRBV25-1
TGTGCCAGCAGTGAATATAAGGTAGCGGGGGGCACAGATACGCAGTATTTT
CASSEYKVAGGTDTQYF
>.|TRBJ2-5|.|TRBV10-3
TGTGCCATCAGTGACAGGCAAGAGACCCAGTACTTC
CAISDRQETQYF
>.|TRBJ1-2|.|TRBV30
TGTGCCTGGAGTCGGACCGGCGACGGCTACACCTTC
CAWSRTGDGYTF
>few|TRBJ2-2|.|TRBV30
TGTGCCTGGAGTGTTGCTGGGGTCGGAACCGGGGAGCTGTTTTTT
CAWSVAGVGTGELFF
>.|TRBJ2-4|.|TRBV30
TGTGCCTGGAGTGCTAGGGGGACCTTAGCCAAAAACATTCAGTACTTC
CAWSARGTLAKNIQYF
>.|TRBJ2-1|.|TRBV15
TGTGCCACCAGCAGAGATCGGGCGCCGGGGTTCTTC
CATSRDRAPGFF
>.|TRBJ2-5|TRBD2|TRBV15
TGTGCCACCAGCAGAACTAGCGACGCAGAGACCCAGTACTTC
CATSRTSDAETQYF
>.|TRBJ2-5|.|TRBV5-6
TGTGCCAGCAGCTTGGTTGTTGAGACCCAGTACTTC
CASSLVVETQYF
>few|TRBJ2-7|TRBD2|TRBV25-1
TGTGCCAGCAGTATAGCGGGAGGAAACGAGCAGTACTTC
CASSIAGGNEQYF
>.|TRBJ2-1|TRBD2|TRBV9
TGTGCCAGCAGCGTAGGAGGGACTAGCAGTAGTGAGCAGTTCTTC
CASSVGGTSSSEQFF
>.|TRBJ2-3|.|TRBV11-2
TGTGCCAGCAGCGCCCATTCAGGCGCCGATACGCAGTATTTT
CASSAHSGADTQYF
>few|TRBJ2-3|.|TRBV7-9
TGTGCCAGCAGCTTAGAGGTTTTTGGGGGCCAAGATACGCAGTATTTT
CASSLEVFGGQDTQYF
>.|TRBJ1-1|.|TRBV5-6
TGTGCCAGCAGCCCCGGCGGGGAAACTGAAGCTTTCTTT
CASSPGGETEAFF